The 20 T cell receptor beta chains listed next were all sequenced from one sample in a study of early T cells in non-severe SARS-CoV-2 infection. One entry per CDR3 protein, called by TCRdb with MiXCR from the 5' RACE reads. The repertoire has 83,000 or so distinct CDR3 sequences, 8% to 13% of them found once; the top ten carry around 8%. The input for sequencing was whole blood, taken at baseline. These TCRs come from an adult who was a healthcare worker with PCR-confirmed SARS-CoV-2 infection or an uninfected control (not recorded which).

The genes are TRBV12-3 or TRBV12-4 and TRBJ2-1; a weak D match, TRBD2 (5 bases). This CDR3 comprises 16 residues. Trimming took off 6 bases at V and 6 bases at J, with 21 bases between the two ends. The DNA for the CDR3 is TGTGCCAGCAGAGGTCAGCAGCACCTCCGGGGCAATGAGCAGTTCTTC. Translation gives CASRGQQHLRGNEQFF.

This clonotype was found many times. The genes are TRBV5-8 and TRBJ2-3; D call uncertain. The CDR3 totals 13 residues. V lost 1 base and J lost 1, with 4 bases in between. The germline CDR1 and CDR2 sequences are SGHTS and YDEGEE. The CDR3 DNA reads as TGTGCCAGCAGCTTGATTCGCACAGATACGCAGTATTTT. It specifies CASSLIRTDTQYF.

This clonotype was seen a few times. The CDR3, as DNA: TGTGCCAGCAGCTTAGTGGGGTGGGGAGTTCCAGATACGCAGTATTTT. Its translation is CASSLVGWGVPDTQYF. The chain couples TRBV7-8 to TRBJ2-3; a weak D match, TRBD2 (5 bases). This CDR3 contains 16 residues. CDR1 is SGHVS, CDR2 FQNEAQ, per germline. Trimming stripped 1 base from V and 4 bases from J, with 15 bases between.

In this sample, this clonotype turned up a few times. The chain carries TRBV5-1 and TRBJ2-1; D gene unclear. The germline gives CDR1 SGHRS, CDR2 YFSETQ. This CDR3 has 14 amino acids. Trimming left V 5 bases short and J 5 bases short, with 14 bases between. The CDR3 region is CASRGSARHNEQFF. The CDR3 region has the DNA TGCGCCAGCAGGGGGTCTGCGCGCCACAATGAGCAGTTCTTC.

This clonotype was detected only a few times. The chain links TRBV20-1 to TRBJ2-3, with D tentatively TRBD2 (5 bases). Germline V gene lookup returns CDR1 DFQATT and CDR2 SNEGSKA (reference sequence). This CDR3 comprises 12 residues. V was trimmed by 7 bases and J by 2 bases, leaving 10 bases between them. The CDR3 nucleotides read TGCAGTGTTCCGGACTTCACAGATACGCAGTATTTT. It is translated as CSVPDFTDTQYF.

The rearrangement joins TRBV12-3 or TRBV12-4 to TRBJ1-1, with no clear D. V was cut by 5 bases and J by 10 bases, with 14 bases left in between. There are 12 residues in the CDR3. This CDR3 is CASSLQTLGAFF. The CDR3 DNA is TGTGCCAGCAGTCTCCAGACCCTGGGAGCTTTCTTT.

CDR3 bases: TGTGCCAGCTCACCGCCCGTGCGAGCGGGAGGGAATGAGCAGTTCTTC. Translating it yields CASSPPVRAGGNEQFF. The genes are TRBV18 and TRBJ2-1; 10 nucleotides agree with TRBD2. The trim removed 3 bases at V and 7 bases at J, leaving 9 bases unmatched. Germline assignment: CDR1 KGHSH and CDR2 LQKENI. This CDR3 has 16 residues.

V and J are TRBV20-1 and TRBJ1-5, with a possible D match to TRBD1 (6 bases). Trimming pared 3 bases from V and 6 bases from J, leaving 12 bases between. The CDR3 length is 13 residues. CDR1 and CDR2 (germline): DFQATT, SNEGSKA (reference sequence). The CDR3 DNA reads TGCAGTGCTAGTAAACAGGGAGGTCAGCCCCAGCATTTT. It encodes CSASKQGGQPQHF.

This clonotype showed up many times. This chain uses TRBV10-2 with TRBJ2-6, with 7 bases identical to TRBD1. There are 17 residues in the CDR3. CDR1 and CDR2 (germline): WSHSY, SAAADI. The junction had 12 bases not matched to a gene; V was cut back by 10 bases and J by 0 bases. The CDR3 DNA follows: TGCGCCACCAACACCTTGGACAGGTTCTCTGGGGCCAACGTCCTGACTTTC. Its translation is CATNTLDRFSGANVLTF.

CDR3 nucleotides: TGTGCCAGCAGCCCGGGGCAGGTCTATGGCTACACCTTC. It translates to CASSPGQVYGYTF. The chain carries TRBV3-1 and TRBJ1-2; possible D gene TRBD1, 5 bases. Germline loops: CDR1 LGHDT, CDR2 YNNKEL (reference sequence). Deletions cut 4 bases from V and 4 bases from J, with 10 bases between. The CDR3 contains 13 residues.

In this sample, this clonotype turned up a few times. This chain joins TRBV11-2 and TRBJ1-6; 7 nucleotides line up with TRBD1. CDR3 length: 15 amino acids. Losses at the gene ends were 7 bases for V and 4 bases for J; bases not matched to a gene: 7. CDR1 and CDR2 (germline): SGHAT, FQNNGV. CDR3 sequence: CASINKGQYNSPLHF. CDR3 in DNA: TGTGCCAGCATCAACAAGGGACAGTATAATTCACCCCTCCACTTT. Filled out from reference TRBV11-2 and TRBJ1-6, the complete variable domain reads EAGVAQSPRYKIIEKRQSVAFWCNPISGHATLYWYQQILGQGPKLLIQFQNNGVVDDSQLPKDRFSAERLKGVDSTLKIQPAKLEDSAVYLCASINKGQYNSPLHFGNGTRLTVT.

The chain carries TRBV27 and TRBJ1-1; tentative D call: TRBD1 (5 bases). The CDR3 is made up of 16 amino acids. The germline V and J ends were trimmed by 2 bases and 1 base, with 14 bases remaining between them. Germline-derived CDR1 and CDR2 are MNHEY and SMNVEV (reference sequence). In DNA form, the CDR3 reads TGTGCCAGCAGTTTAAAGGGGCAGGTCGCGAACACTGAAGCTTTCTTT. It yields the protein CASSLKGQVANTEAFF.

This clonotype was counted ten times or more. CDR3 amino acids: CASVRDGGNSYEQYF. For the CDR3, the DNA is TGTGCCAGCGTCCGGGATGGCGGTAACTCCTACGAGCAGTACTTC. This rearrangement joins TRBV6-6 to TRBJ2-7, with TRBD2 as a possible D gene (5 bases). V was pared by 8 bases and J by 0 bases, with 17 bases between. Germline assignment: CDR1 MNHNY and CDR2 SVGAGI (reference sequence). The length of the CDR3 is 15 residues.

The rearrangement links TRBV11-3 to TRBJ2-1, with D unresolved. V lost 3 bases and J 4 bases, leaving 7 bases between the germline ends. CDR1 is SGHNT and CDR2 is YENEEA in the germline V gene. The CDR3 contains 13 residues. CDR3 region: CASSLSGYNEQFF. DNA of the CDR3: TGTGCCAGCAGCTTGTCGGGTTACAATGAGCAGTTCTTC.

The chain has TRBV6-1 and TRBJ1-1; TRBD1 matches 7 bases. The CDR3 totals 15 residues. The V gene's germline CDR1 is MNHNS and CDR2 SASEGT. The V gene end was trimmed by 6 bases and the J gene end by 5 bases; junction bases not matched to a gene: 12. The CDR3 spells CASRRGEGGRTEAFF. CDR3 DNA sequence: TGTGCCAGCAGGAGGGGGGAAGGGGGCCGGACTGAAGCTTTCTTT.

This rearrangement joins TRBV12-3 or TRBV12-4 to TRBJ1-4; D ambiguous. The CDR3 runs 13 residues. The V and J ends lost 4 bases and 7 bases respectively, with 10 bases between them. DNA for the CDR3: TGTGCCAGCAGTTCGTGGTTGGGTGAAAAACTGTTTTTT. Translating it yields CASSSWLGEKLFF.

This clonotype was seen a handful of times. One junction end disagrees with the germline gene, perhaps due to a read error. The chain is built from TRBV28 and TRBJ1-1; a weak D match, TRBD1 (6 bases). CDR1 is MDHEN, CDR2 SYDVKM, per germline. This CDR3 is 15 amino acids long. Written as DNA, the CDR3 is TGTGCCAGCAATTTACAGGGTTTGGTGAACACTGAAGCTTTCTTT. Its translation is CASNLQGLVNTEAFF.

This clonotype was seen only a few times. The chain links TRBV28 to TRBJ2-1; 11 nucleotides match TRBD2. The CDR3 has 18 residues. Germline assignment: CDR1 MDHEN and CDR2 SYDVKM. The junction had 17 bases not matched to a gene; V was cut back by 4 bases and J by 9 bases. The CDR3 reads CASSYTPTSGSVRSEQFF. The CDR3 nucleotides are TGTGCCAGCAGTTACACTCCCACTAGCGGGAGCGTTCGTAGTGAGCAGTTCTTC.

In its sample, this clonotype was seen a few times. This rearrangement joins TRBV5-4 to TRBJ2-1; 9 bases are shared with TRBD1. CDR1 is SGHNT, CDR2 YYREEE, per germline (reference sequence). There are 15 residues in the CDR3. The V segment lost 4 bases and the J segment 9 bases; nucleotides outside the gene matches: 11. The CDR3 DNA reads TGTGCCAGCAGCCCGAGGGACAGGGCAGGACCTGAGCAGTTCTTC. Translation: CASSPRDRAGPEQFF.

This clonotype appeared many times. V and J are TRBV7-2 and TRBJ2-1; 9 positions match TRBD2. The CDR3 is 15 amino acids. J lost 9 bases, V lost 1 base, and 7 bases had no gene match. CDR1 and CDR2 from the germline V gene are SGHTA and FQGNSA. The DNA of the CDR3 is TGTGCCAGCAGCTTAGTAGCGGGAGTGGGGAGTGAGCAGTTCTTC. Protein: CASSLVAGVGSEQFF.